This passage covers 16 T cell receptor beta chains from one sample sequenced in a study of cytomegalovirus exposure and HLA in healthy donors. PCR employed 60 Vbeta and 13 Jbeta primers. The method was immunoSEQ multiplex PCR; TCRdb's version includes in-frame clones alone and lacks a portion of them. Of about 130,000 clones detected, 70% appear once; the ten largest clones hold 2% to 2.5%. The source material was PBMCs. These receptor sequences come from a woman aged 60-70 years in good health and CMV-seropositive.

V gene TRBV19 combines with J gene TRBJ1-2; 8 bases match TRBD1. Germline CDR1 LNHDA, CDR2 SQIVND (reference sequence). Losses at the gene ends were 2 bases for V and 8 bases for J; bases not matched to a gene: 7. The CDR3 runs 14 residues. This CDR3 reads CASSITTGARGYTF. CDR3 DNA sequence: TGTGCCAGTAGTATAACGACAGGGGCTAGGGGCTACACCTTC.

The CDR3, as DNA: TGTGCCAGTACCCCTTCGGGAGAACAAGAGACCCAGTACTTC. It codes for CASTPSGEQETQYF. The rearrangement joins TRBV19 to TRBJ2-5; D perhaps matches TRBD2 (6 bases). In germline, CDR1 is LNHDA, CDR2 SQIVND (reference sequence). The CDR3 covers 14 residues. Deletions cut 7 bases from V and 2 bases from J, with 14 bases between.

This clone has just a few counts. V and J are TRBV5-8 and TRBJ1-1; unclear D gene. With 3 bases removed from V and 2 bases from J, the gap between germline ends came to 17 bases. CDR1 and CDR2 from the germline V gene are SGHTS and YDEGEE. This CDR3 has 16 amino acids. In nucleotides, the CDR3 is TGTGCCAGCAGCTCAGGACGGTCTAGCCTTAACACTGAAGCTTTCTTT. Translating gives CASSSGRSSLNTEAFF. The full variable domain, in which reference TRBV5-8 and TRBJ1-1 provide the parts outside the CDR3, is EAGVTQSPTHLIKTRGQQATLRCSPISGHTSVYWYQQALGLGLQFLLWYDEGEERNRGNFPPRFSGRQFPNYSSELNVNALELEDSALYLCASSSGRSSLNTEAFFGQGTRLTVV.

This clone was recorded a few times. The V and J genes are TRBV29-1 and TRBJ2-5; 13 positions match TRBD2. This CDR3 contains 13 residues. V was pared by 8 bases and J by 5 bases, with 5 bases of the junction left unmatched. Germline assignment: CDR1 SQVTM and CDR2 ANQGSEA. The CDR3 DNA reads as TGCAGCTCGGGACTAGCGGGAAGCGAGACCCAGTACTTC. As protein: CSSGLAGSETQYF.

The CDR3 coding sequence is TGTGCCAGCAGCGTAGGGACTACTCAAGAGACCCAGTACTTC. Its protein is CASSVGTTQETQYF. The rearrangement joins TRBV9 to TRBJ2-5; D possibly corresponds to TRBD2 (6 bases). Trimming cost V 0 bases and J 2 bases, with 8 bases left between them. Germline CDR1 SGDLS, CDR2 YYNGEE. This CDR3 spans 14 amino acids.

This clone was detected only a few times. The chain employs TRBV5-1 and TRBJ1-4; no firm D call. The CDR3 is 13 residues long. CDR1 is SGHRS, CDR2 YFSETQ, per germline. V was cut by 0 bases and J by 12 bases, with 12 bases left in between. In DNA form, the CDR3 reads TGCGCCAGCAGCTTGGATTCCCCGAGAGAACTGTTTTTT. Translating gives CASSLDSPRELFF.

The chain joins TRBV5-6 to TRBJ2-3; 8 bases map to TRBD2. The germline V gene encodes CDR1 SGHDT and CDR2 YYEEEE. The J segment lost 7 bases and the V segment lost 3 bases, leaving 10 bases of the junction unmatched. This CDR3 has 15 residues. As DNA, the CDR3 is TGTGCCAGCAGCTGGCGGTCCCCGGGGGGGTATACGCAGTATTTT. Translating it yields CASSWRSPGGYTQYF.

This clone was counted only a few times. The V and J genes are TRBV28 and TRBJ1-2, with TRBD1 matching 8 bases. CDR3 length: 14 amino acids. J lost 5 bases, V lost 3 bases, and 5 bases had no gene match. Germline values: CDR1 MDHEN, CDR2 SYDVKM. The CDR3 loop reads CASSFIRTGYGYTF. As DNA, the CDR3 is TGTGCCAGCAGTTTTATAAGGACAGGGTATGGCTACACCTTC.

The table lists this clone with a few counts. The CDR3 is CASSDLLGRGPVRETQYF. Written as DNA, the CDR3 is TGTGCCAGCAGTGACCTACTGGGCAGGGGGCCCGTCCGGGAGACCCAGTACTTC. This chain joins TRBV25-1 and TRBJ2-5, with 8 bases identical to TRBD1. The CDR3 has 18 residues. Looked up from germline, CDR1 is MGHDK and CDR2 is SYGVNS. Trimming took 3 bases from V and 5 from J; bases not matched to a gene: 17.

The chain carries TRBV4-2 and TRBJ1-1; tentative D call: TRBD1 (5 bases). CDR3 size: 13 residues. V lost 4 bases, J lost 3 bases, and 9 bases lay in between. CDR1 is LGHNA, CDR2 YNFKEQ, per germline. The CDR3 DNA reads TGTGCCAGCAGCCTCCCGACAGACACTGAAGCTTTCTTT. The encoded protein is CASSLPTDTEAFF.

CDR3 sequence: CASSDPSGGYGYTF. The CDR3 bases are TGCGCCAGCAGCGACCCCTCCGGGGGTTATGGCTACACCTTC. This chain links TRBV5-1 with TRBJ1-2, with D perhaps matching TRBD1 (5 bases). The CDR3 runs 14 residues. V lost 4 bases and J lost 5, with 15 bases in between. Germline CDR1 and CDR2: SGHRS and YFSETQ.

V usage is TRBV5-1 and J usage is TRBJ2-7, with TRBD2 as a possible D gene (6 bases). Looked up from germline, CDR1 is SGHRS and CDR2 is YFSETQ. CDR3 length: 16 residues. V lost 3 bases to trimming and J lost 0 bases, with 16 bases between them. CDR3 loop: CASSWGTGLHSYEQYF. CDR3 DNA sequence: TGCGCCAGCAGCTGGGGGACGGGACTCCACTCCTACGAGCAGTACTTC.

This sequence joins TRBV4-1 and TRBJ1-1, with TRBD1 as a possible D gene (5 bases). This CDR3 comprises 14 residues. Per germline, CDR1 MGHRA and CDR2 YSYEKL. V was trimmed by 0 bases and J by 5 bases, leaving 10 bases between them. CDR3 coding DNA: TGCGCCAGCAGCCAAGATCCCGCAGGGACTGAAGCTTTCTTT. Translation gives CASSQDPAGTEAFF.

CDR3 nucleotide sequence: TGTGCCGTCGCCGGGACAGCTGGAAACACCATATATTTT. Protein sequence: CAVAGTAGNTIYF. The rearrangement links TRBV30 to TRBJ1-3, with TRBD1 identical over 7 bases. V lost 8 bases to trimming and J lost 2 bases; unmatched junction nucleotides: 6. The V gene's germline CDR1 is GTSNPN and CDR2 SVGIG (reference sequence). The CDR3 spans 13 residues.

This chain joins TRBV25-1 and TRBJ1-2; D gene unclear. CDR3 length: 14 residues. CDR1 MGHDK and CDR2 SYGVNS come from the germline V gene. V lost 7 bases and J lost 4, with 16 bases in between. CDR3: CASILSGSGYGYTF. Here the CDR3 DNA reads TGTGCCAGCATCCTCTCGGGTTCTGGCTATGGCTACACCTTC.

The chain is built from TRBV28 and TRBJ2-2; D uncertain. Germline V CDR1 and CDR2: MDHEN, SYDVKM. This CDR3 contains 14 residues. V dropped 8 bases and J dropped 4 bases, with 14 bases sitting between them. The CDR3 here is CASSLTRSTGELFF. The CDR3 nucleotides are TGTGCCAGCTCCCTGACTCGCAGCACCGGGGAGCTGTTTTTT.